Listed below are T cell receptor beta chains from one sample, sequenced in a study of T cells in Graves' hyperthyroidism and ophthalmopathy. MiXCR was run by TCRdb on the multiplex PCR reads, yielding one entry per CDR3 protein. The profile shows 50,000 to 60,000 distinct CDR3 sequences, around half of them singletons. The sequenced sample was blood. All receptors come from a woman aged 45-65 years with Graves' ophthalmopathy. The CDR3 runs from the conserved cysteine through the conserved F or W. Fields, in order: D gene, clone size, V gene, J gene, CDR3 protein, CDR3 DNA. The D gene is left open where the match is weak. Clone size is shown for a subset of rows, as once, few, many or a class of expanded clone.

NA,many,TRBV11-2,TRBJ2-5,CASRKEETQYF,TGTGCCAGCAGGAAAGAAGAGACCCAGTACTTC
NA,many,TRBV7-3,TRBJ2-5,CASSSFAGAGETQYF,TGTGCCAGCAGCTCATTCGCCGGGGCGGGTGAGACCCAGTACTTC
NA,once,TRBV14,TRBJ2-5,CASSQARETQYF,TGTGCCAGCAGCCAAGCCCGAGAGACCCAGTACTTC
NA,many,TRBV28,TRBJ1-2,CASSPGPYGYTF,TGTGCCAGCAGTCCAGGACCCTATGGCTACACCTTC
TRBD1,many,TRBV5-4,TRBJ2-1,CASSLDRQGRYNEQFF,TGTGCCAGCAGCTTGGATCGACAGGGTCGCTACAATGAGCAGTTCTTC
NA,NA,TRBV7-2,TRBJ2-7,CASSLTGKDEQYF,TGTGCCAGCAGCCTTACAGGGAAGGACGAGCAGTACTTC
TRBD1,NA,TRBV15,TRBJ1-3,CATSSPGTGSGNTIYF,TGTGCCACCAGCAGCCCAGGGACAGGCTCTGGAAACACCATATATTTT
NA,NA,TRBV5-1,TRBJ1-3,CASSLDRTGNTIYF,TGCGCCAGCAGCTTAGACAGGACTGGAAACACCATATATTTT
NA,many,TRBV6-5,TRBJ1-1,CASSVRGETEAFF,TGTGCCAGCAGTGTCCGGGGGGAAACTGAAGCTTTCTTT
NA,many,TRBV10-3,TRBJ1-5,CAISESGEQPQHF,TGTGCCATCAGTGAGTCGGGGGAACAGCCCCAGCATTTT
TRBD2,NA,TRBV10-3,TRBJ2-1,CASSYRGLAYNKQFF,TGTGCCAGCAGTTACCGAGGACTAGCCTACAATAAGCAGTTCTTC
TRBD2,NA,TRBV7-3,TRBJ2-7,CASNLLAGRTHEQYF,TGTGCCAGCAACCTTCTAGCGGGACGAACCCACGAGCAGTACTTC
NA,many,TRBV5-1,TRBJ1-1,CASSLGQGGEAFF,TGCGCCAGCAGCTTGGGGCAGGGAGGTGAAGCTTTCTTT
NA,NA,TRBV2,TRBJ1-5,CASSEVPEHF,TGTGCCAGCAGTGAAGTGCCCGAGCATTTT
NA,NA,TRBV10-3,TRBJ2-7,CAISEARRYRVPYEQYF,TGTGCCATCAGTGAGGCCCGACGCTACAGAGTCCCCTACGAGCAGTACTTC
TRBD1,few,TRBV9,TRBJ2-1,CASSEGQGSYNEQFF,TGTGCCAGCTCAGAGGGACAGGGCTCCTACAATGAGCAGTTCTTC
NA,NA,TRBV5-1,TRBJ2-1,CASGLRDNYDEQFF,TGCGCCAGCGGCCTCCGGGACAACTACGATGAGCAGTTCTTC
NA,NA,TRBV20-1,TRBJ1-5,CSARERASAHEHF,TGCAGTGCTAGAGAGAGGGCCTCAGCCCATGAGCATTTT
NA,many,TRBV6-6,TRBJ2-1,CASSYPDLTRGEQFF,TGTGCCAGCAGTTACCCGGACTTAACCCGCGGTGAGCAGTTCTTC
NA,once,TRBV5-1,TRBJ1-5,CASSLGAAEGPAYEHF,TGCGCCAGCAGCTTGGGGGCGGCGGAGGGCCCCGCCTACGAGCATTTT
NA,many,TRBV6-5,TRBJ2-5,CASTTEEDQETQYF,TGTGCCAGCACTACAGAAGAAGATCAAGAGACCCAGTACTTC
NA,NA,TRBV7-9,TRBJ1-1,CASDWSGAEAFF,TGTGCCAGCGATTGGTCGGGGGCTGAAGCTTTCTTT
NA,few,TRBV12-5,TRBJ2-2,CASGLTLFTEPGELFF,TGTGCTAGTGGTTTGACCTTGTTTACGGAGCCCGGGGAGCTGTTTTTT
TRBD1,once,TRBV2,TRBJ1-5,CASSDATGGQPQHF,TGTGCCAGCAGTGACGCGACAGGGGGCCAGCCCCAGCATTTT
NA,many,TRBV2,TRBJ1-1,CASSAGGTEAFF,TGTGCCAGCAGCGCAGGAGGCACTGAAGCTTTCTTT
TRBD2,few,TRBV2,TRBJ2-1,CASSASGRMLSYNEQFF,TGTGCCAGCAGTGCTAGCGGGCGGATGCTCTCCTACAATGAGCAGTTCTTC
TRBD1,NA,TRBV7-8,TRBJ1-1,CASSRDSNTEAFF,TGTGCCAGCAGCCGGGACAGCAACACTGAAGCTTTCTTT
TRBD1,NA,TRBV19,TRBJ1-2,CASSLTGTNYGYTF,TGCGCCAGTAGTCTGACAGGGACTAACTATGGCTACACCTTC
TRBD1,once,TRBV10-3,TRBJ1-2,CAISPGQGTTGYTF,TGTGCCATCAGCCCGGGACAGGGGACGACTGGCTACACCTTC
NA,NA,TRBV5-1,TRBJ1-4,CASSLDGMNTEKLFF,TGCGCCAGCAGCTTGGACGGTATGAACACTGAAAAACTGTTTTTT
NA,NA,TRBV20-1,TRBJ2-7,CSANFFGAPSAYEQYF,TGCAGTGCTAACTTCTTTGGGGCGCCGAGCGCCTACGAGCAGTACTTC
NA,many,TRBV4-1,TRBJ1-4,CASSQDFSGDEKLFF,TGCGCCAGCAGCCAAGATTTCTCGGGGGATGAAAAACTGTTTTTT
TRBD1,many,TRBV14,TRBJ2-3,CASSLNRQGGADTQYF,TGTGCCAGCAGCCTTAACAGACAGGGGGGCGCAGATACGCAGTATTTT
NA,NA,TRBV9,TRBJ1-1,CASSAEGRAGAFF,TGTGCCAGCAGCGCCGAGGGCAGGGCTGGAGCTTTCTTC
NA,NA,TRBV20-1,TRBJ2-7,CSAPGLIYEQYF,TGCAGTGCCCCAGGACTAATCTACGAGCAGTACTTC
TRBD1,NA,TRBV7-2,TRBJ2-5,CASSPSPQGSEETQNF,TGCGCCAGCAGTCCTTCCCCACAGGGGTCGGAGGAGACCCAGAACTTC
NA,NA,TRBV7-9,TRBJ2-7,CASSLVGLGPYEQYF,TGTGCCAGCAGCTTAGTGGGTCTAGGACCCTACGAGCAGTACTTC
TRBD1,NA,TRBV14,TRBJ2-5,CASSRGQGTQYF,TGTGCCAGCAGCCGAGGACAGGGGACCCAGTACTTC
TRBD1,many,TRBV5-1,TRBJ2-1,CASSLATGTGGYNEQFF,TGCGCCAGCAGCTTGGCTACCGGGACAGGGGGATACAATGAGCAGTTCTTC
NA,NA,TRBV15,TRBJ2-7,CATSRAGLPKVFEQYF,TGTGCCACCAGCAGGGCGGGACTCCCAAAAGTGTTCGAGCAGTACTTC
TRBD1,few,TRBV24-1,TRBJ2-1,CATSPGQNYNEQFF,TGTGCCACCAGCCCGGGACAGAACTACAATGAGCAGTTCTTC
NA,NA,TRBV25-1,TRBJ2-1,CASLGLHEGGPHNEQFF,TGTGCCAGTCTCGGACTACACGAGGGGGGTCCCCACAATGAGCAGTTCTTC
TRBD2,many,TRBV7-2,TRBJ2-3,CASSHALLREAPDTQYF,TGCGCCAGCAGCCACGCCTTATTGCGGGAGGCCCCAGATACGCAGTATTTT
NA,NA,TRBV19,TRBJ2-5,CASSGTDGRETQYF,TGTGCCAGTAGTGGGACCGACGGAAGGGAGACCCAGTACTTC
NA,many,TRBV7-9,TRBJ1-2,CASSNAAAGDSHGYTF,TGTGCCAGCAGCAACGCGGCCGCAGGGGACTCCCATGGCTACACCTTC
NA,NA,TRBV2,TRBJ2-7,CASIAGISYEQYF,TGTGCCAGCATCGCAGGGATTTCTTACGAGCAGTACTTC
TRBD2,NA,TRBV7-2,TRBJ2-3,CALASGHTDTQYF,TGTGCCCTTGCTAGCGGCCACACAGATACGCAGTATTTT
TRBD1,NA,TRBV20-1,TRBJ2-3,CSAIQGQVPDTQYF,TGCAGTGCTATCCAGGGACAGGTCCCTGATACGCAGTATTTT
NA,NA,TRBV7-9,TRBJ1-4,CASTLGRTNEKLFF,TGTGCCAGCACCTTAGGGCGGACAAATGAAAAACTGTTTTTT
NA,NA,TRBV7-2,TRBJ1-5,CACQYGGGNQPQHF,TGTGCCTGCCAGTATGGGGGAGGCAATCAGCCCCAGCATTTT
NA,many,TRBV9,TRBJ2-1,CASSGWGPYNEQFF,TGTGCCAGCAGCGGGTGGGGTCCCTACAATGAGCAGTTCTTC
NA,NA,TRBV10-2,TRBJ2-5,CASRASGIGEGETQYF,TGCGCCAGCAGAGCCTCCGGGATCGGCGAGGGAGAGACCCAGTACTTC
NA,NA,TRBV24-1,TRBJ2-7,CATSDHHGPYEQYF,TGTGCCACCAGTGACCACCACGGCCCCTACGAGCAGTACTTC
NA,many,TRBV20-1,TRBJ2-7,CSASKMDSSYEQYF,TGCAGTGCTAGTAAGATGGACAGCTCCTACGAGCAGTACTTC
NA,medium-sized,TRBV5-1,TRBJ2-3,CASSHQTLPGTDTQYF,TGCGCCAGCAGCCACCAGACCCTCCCGGGCACAGATACGCAGTATTTT